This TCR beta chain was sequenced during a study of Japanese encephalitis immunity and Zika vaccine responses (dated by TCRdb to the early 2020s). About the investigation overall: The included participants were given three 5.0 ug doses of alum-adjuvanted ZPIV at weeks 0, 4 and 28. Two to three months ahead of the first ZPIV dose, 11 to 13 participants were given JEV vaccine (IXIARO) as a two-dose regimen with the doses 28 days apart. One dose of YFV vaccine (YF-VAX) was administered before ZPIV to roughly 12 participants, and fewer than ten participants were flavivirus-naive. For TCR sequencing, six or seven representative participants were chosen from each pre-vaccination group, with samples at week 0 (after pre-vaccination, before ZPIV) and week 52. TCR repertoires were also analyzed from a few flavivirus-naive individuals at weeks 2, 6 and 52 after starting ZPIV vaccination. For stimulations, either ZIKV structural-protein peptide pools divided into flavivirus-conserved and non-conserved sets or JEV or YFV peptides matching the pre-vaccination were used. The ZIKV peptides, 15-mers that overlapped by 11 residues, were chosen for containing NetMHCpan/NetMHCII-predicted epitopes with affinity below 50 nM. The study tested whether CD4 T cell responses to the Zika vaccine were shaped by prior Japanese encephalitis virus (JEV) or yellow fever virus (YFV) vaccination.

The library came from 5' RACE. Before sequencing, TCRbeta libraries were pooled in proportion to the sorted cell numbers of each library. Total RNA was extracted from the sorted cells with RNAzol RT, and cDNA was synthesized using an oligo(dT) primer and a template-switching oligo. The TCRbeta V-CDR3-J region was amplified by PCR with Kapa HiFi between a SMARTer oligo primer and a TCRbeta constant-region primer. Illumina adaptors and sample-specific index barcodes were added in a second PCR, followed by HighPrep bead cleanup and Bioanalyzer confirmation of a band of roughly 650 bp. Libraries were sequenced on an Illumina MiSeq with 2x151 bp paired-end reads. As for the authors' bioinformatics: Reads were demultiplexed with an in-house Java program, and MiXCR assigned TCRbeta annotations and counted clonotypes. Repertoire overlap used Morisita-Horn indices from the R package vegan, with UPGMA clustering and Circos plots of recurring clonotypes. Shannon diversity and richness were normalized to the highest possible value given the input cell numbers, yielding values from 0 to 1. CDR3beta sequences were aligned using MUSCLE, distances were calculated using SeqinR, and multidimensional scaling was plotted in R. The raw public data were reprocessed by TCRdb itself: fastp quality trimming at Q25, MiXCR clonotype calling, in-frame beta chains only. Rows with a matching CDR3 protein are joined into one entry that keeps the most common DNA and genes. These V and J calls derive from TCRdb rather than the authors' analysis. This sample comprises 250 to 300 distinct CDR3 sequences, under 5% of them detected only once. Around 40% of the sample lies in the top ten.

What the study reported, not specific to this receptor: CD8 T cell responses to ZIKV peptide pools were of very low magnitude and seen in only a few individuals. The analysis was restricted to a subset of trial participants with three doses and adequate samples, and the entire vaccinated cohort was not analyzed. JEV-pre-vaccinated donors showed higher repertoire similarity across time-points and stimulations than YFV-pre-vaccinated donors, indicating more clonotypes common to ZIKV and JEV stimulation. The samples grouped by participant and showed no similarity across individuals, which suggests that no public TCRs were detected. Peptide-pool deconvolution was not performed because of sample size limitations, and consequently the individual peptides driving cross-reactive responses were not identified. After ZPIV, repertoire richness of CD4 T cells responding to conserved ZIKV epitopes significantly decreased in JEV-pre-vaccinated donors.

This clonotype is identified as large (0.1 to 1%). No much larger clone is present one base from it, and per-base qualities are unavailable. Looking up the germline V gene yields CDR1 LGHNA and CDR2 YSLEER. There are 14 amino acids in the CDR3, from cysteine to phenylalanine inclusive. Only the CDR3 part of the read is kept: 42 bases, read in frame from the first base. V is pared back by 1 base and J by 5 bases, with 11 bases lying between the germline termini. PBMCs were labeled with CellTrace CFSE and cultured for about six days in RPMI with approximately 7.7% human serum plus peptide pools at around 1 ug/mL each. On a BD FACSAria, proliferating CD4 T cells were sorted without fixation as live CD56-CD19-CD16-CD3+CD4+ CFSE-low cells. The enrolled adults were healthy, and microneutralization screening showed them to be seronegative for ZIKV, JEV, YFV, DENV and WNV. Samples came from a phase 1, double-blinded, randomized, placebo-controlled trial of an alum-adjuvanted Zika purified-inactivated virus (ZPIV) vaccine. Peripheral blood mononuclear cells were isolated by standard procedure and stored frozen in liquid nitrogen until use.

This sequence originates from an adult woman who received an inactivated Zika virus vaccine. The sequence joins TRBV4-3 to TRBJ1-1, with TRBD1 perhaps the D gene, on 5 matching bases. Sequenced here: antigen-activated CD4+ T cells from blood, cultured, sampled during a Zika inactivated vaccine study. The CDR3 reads CASSQAGGGTEAFF. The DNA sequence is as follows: TGCGCCAGCAGCCAAGCGGGGGGAGGAACTGAAGCTTTCTTT.